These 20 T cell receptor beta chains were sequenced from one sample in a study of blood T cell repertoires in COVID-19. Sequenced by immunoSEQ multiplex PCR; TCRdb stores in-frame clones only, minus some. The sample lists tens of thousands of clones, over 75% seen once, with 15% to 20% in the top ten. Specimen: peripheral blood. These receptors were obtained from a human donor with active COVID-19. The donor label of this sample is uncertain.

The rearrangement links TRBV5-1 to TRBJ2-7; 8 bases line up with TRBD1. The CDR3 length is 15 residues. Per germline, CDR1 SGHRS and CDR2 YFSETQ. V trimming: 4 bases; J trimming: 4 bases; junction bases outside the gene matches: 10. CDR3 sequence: CASSVDRGGPYEQYF. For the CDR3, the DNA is TGCGCCAGCAGCGTAGACAGGGGTGGGCCGTACGAGCAGTACTTC.

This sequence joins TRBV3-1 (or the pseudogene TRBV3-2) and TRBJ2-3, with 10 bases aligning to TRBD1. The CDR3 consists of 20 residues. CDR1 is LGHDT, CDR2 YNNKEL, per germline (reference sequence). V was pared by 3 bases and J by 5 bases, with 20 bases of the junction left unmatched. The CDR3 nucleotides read TGTGCCAGCAGCCACCCACTCCGCCACCCGGGACAGGGGCGGTTAGATACGCAGTATTTT. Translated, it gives CASSHPLRHPGQGRLDTQYF.

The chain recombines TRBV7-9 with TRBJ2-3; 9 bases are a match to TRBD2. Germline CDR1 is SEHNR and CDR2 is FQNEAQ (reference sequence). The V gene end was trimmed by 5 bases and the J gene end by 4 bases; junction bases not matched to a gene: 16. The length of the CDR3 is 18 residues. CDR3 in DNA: TGTGCCAGCAGCAAGTGGCAGAGGACTAGCGAAAGTTCAGATACGCAGTATTTT. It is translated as CASSKWQRTSESSDTQYF.

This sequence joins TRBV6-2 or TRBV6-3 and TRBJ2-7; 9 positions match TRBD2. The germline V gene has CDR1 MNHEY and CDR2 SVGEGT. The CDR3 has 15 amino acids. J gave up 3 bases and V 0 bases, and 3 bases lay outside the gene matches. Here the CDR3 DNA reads TGTGCCAGCAGTTACTCAGGCGGGGGGGACTACGAGCAGTACTTC. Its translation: CASSYSGGGDYEQYF.

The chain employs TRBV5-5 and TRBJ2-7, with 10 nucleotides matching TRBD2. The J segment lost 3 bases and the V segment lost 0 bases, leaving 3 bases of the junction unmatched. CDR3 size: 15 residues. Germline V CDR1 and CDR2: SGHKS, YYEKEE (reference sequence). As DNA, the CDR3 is TGTGCCAGCAGCTTGGCCCAGCGGGGGGGCTACGAGCAGTACTTC. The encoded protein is CASSLAQRGGYEQYF. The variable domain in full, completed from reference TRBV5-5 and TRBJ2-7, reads DAGVTQSPTHLIKTRGQQVTLRCSPISGHKSVSWYQQVLGQGPQFIFQYYEKEERGRGNFPDRFSARQFPNYSSELNVNALLLGDSALYLCASSLAQRGGYEQYFGPGTRLTVT.

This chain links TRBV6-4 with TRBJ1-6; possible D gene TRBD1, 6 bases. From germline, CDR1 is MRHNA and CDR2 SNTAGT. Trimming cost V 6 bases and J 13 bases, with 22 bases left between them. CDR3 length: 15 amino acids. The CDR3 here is CASRPRTVSMAPLHF. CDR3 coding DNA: TGTGCCAGCAGGCCCCGGACAGTCTCCATGGCGCCCCTCCACTTT.

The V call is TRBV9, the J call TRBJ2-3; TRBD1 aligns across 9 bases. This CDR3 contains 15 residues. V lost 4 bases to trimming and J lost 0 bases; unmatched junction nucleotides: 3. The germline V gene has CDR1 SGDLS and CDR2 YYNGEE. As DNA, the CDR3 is TGTGCCAGCAGCACGGGACAGGGAAGCACAGATACGCAGTATTTT. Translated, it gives CASSTGQGSTDTQYF.

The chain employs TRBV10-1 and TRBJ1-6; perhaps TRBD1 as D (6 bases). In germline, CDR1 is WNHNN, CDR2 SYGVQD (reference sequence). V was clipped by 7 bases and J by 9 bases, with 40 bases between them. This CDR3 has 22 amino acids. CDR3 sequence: CASNRTEFFAGVGVSGSSPLHF. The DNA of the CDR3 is TGCGCCAGCAACAGGACAGAATTTTTTGCCGGGGTCGGGGTCTCTGGGTCTTCACCCCTCCACTTT.

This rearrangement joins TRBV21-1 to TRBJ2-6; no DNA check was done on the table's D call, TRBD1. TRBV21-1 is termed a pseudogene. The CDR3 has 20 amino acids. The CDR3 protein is CASSKKRVGDRVSGANVLTF. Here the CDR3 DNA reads TGTGCCAGCAGCAAAAAAAGAGTGGGTGACAGGGTCTCTGGGGCCAACGTCCTGACTTTC.

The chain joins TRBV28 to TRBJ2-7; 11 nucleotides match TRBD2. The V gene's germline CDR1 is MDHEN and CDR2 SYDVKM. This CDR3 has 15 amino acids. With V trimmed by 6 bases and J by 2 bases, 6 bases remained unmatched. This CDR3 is CASSRSSGGPYEQYF. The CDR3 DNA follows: TGTGCCAGCAGCCGTTCTAGCGGGGGGCCCTACGAGCAGTACTTC.

The DNA of the CDR3 is TGTGCCAGTAGTATTCAGGGGGATGCAGATACGCAGTATTTT. It translates to CASSIQGDADTQYF. The rearrangement uses TRBV19 and TRBJ2-3; 7 positions agree with TRBD1. The CDR3 contains 14 residues. V dropped 3 bases and J dropped 4; count of bases not matched to a gene: 4. The V gene's germline CDR1 is LNHDA and CDR2 SQIVND (reference sequence).

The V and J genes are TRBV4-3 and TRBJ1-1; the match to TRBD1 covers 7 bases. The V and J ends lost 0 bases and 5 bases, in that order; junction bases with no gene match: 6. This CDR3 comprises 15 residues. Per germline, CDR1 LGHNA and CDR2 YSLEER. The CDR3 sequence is CASSQDTPGGTEAFF. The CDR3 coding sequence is TGCGCCAGCAGCCAAGATACCCCAGGGGGTACTGAAGCTTTCTTT.

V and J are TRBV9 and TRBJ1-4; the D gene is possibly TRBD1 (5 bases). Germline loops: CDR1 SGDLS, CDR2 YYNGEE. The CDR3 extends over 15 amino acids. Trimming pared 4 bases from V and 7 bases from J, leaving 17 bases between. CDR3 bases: TGTGCCAGCAGCCCTATCGGGGGTAACGCTGAAAAACTGTTTTTT. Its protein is CASSPIGGNAEKLFF.

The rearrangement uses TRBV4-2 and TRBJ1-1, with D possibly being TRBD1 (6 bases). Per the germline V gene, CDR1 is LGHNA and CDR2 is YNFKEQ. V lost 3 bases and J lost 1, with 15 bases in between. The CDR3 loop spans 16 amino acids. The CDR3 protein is CASSQSASGENTEAFF. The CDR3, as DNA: TGTGCCAGCAGCCAGTCGGCGTCAGGGGAGAACACTGAAGCTTTCTTT.

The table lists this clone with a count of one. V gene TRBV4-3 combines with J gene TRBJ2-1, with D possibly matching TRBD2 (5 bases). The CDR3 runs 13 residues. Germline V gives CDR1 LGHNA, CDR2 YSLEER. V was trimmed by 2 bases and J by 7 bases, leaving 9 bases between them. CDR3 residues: CASSQRGYNEQFF. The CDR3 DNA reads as TGCGCCAGCAGCCAACGAGGGTATAATGAGCAGTTCTTC.

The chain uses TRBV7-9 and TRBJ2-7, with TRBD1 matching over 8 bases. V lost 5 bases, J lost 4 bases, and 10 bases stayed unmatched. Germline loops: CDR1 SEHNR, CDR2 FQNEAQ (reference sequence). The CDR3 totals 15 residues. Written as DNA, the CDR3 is TGTGCCAGCAGCCCTACCGGCAGGGGGCTTTACGAGCAGTACTTC. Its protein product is CASSPTGRGLYEQYF.

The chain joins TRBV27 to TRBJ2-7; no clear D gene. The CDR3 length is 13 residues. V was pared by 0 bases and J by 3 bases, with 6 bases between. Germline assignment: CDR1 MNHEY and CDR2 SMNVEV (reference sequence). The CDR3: CASSLSAGYEQYF. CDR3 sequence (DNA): TGTGCCAGCAGTTTATCTGCCGGCTACGAGCAGTACTTC.

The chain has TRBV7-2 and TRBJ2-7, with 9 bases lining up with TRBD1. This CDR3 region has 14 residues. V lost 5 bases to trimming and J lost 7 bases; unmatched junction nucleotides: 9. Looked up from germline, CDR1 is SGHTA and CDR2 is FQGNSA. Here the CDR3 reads CASSAQQGANEQYF. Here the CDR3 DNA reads TGTGCCAGCAGCGCGCAACAGGGGGCGAATGAGCAGTACTTC. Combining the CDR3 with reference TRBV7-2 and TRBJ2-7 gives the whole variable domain GAGVSQSPSNKVTEKGKDVELRCDPISGHTALYWYRQSLGQGLEFLIYFQGNSAPDKSGLPSDRFSAERTGGSVSTLTIQRTQQEDSAVYLCASSAQQGANEQYFGPGTRLTVT.

Written as DNA, the CDR3 is TGTGCCAGCAGCGTAGTTCCCGAAGCCCCAGGGGAGCTGTTTTTT. Protein product: CASSVVPEAPGELFF. The J gene is TRBJ2-2, the V gene TRBV9; D is uncertain. The CDR3 totals 15 residues. CDR1 is SGDLS, CDR2 YYNGEE, per germline. Trimming took off 0 bases at V and 8 bases at J, with 14 bases between the two ends. The full variable domain, in which reference TRBV9 and TRBJ2-2 provide the parts outside the CDR3, is DSGVTQTPKHLITATGQRVTLRCSPRSGDLSVYWYQQSLDQGLQFLIQYYNGEERAKGNILERFSAQQFPDLHSELNLSSLELGDSALYFCASSVVPEAPGELFFGEGSRLTVL.

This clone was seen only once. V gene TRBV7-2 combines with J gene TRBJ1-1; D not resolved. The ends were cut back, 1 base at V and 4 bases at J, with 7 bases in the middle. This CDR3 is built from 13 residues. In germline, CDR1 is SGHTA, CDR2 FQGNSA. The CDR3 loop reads CASSLDTGTEAFF. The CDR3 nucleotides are TGTGCCAGCAGCTTAGACACGGGCACTGAAGCTTTCTTT.